A single sample is the source of the 5 T cell receptor beta chains below, sequenced in a study of PD-L1 blockade in urothelial cancer. Time point in this sample: pretreatment peripheral blood. TCRdb's table, derived via immunoSEQ multiplex PCR, lists solely in-frame clones and lacks some. The sample consists of about 47,000 clones, approximately 78% of them appearing once. The sample was PBMCs, taken around atezolizumab (anti-PD-L1) treatment. These receptors all stem from a middle-aged man with urothelial cancer.

The rearrangement links TRBV29-1 to TRBJ1-1; TRBD1 might be the D (5 bases). CDR3 size: 12 residues. The germline V and J ends were trimmed by 6 bases and 1 base, with 9 bases remaining between them. CDR1 and CDR2 (germline): SQVTM, ANQGSEA. CDR3 loop: CSVLTGNTEAFF. The CDR3 DNA reads as TGCAGCGTCCTAACAGGGAACACTGAAGCTTTCTTT.

This chain joins TRBV19 and TRBJ1-1; D ambiguous. V was pared by 2 bases and J by 8 bases, with 9 bases between. Germline V gives CDR1 LNHDA, CDR2 SQIVND (reference sequence). The CDR3 has 12 amino acids. CDR3 nucleotide sequence: TGTGCCAGTAGTATAATGGCGGGGGAAGCTTTCTTT. Translated: CASSIMAGEAFF.

CDR3 region: CASSLRTSGSRYNEQFF. The CDR3 DNA sequence: TGTGCCAGCAGTTTGAGGACTAGCGGGAGTAGGTACAATGAGCAGTTCTTC. This chain connects TRBV27 to TRBJ2-1, with 13 bases identical to TRBD2. With V trimmed by 3 bases and J by 4 bases, 6 bases remained unmatched. This CDR3 region has 17 residues. CDR1 is MNHEY and CDR2 is SMNVEV in the germline V gene (reference sequence).

The rearrangement joins TRBV7-2 to TRBJ1-2; D call uncertain. There are 13 residues in the CDR3. Germline CDR1 reads SGHTA; CDR2 reads FQGNSA. Trimming removed 5 bases at V and 5 bases at J, with 12 bases between. The CDR3 bases are TGTGCCAGCAGCCCCGCCGAGGATTATGGCTACACCTTC. This sequence encodes CASSPAEDYGYTF.

The DNA of the CDR3 is TGCGCCAGCAGCCCTCGACAGATGATGAACACTGAAGCTTTCTTT. Its protein product is CASSPRQMMNTEAFF. V usage is TRBV5-1 and J usage is TRBJ1-1, with a tentative D call TRBD1 (5 bases). The germline V and J ends were trimmed by 4 bases and 0 bases, with 13 bases remaining between them. This CDR3 is 15 amino acids long. The V gene's germline CDR1 is SGHRS and CDR2 YFSETQ.